These T cell receptor beta chains were read from a single sample in a study of shared clonotypes between healthy human individuals. This table comes from immunoSEQ multiplex PCR, and its TCRdb copy is limited to in-frame clones, with some not included. The profile shows some 2,500,000 clones, approximately 94% of them singletons. Sequenced material: naive CD4+ T cells from PBMCs. The receptors here all came from a man between 18 and 29 years old in good health. Some clones in this sample may be carry-over from other donors' samples. The CDR3 runs from the conserved cysteine through the conserved F or W. A D gene is named only where the DNA matches it firmly. Clone size is shown for a subset of rows, as once, few, many or a class of expanded clone.

j_call v_call d_call clone_size cdr3_aa cdr3_nt
TRBJ2-7 TRBV10-2 . . CASRVGLFGGTYEQYF TGCGCCAGCAGGGTTGGACTATTTGGCGGGACTTACGAGCAGTACTTC
TRBJ1-4 TRBV9 TRBD1 . CASSVGTGHSRTHNEKLFF TGTGCCAGCAGCGTAGGGACAGGCCATAGCCGGACTCATAATGAAAAACTGTTTTTT
TRBJ2-5 TRBV18 TRBD1 . CASSQQGQETQYF TGTGCCAGCTCACAACAGGGGCAAGAGACCCAGTACTTC
TRBJ1-1 TRBV19 . . CASSPQGGGNTEAFF TGTGCCAGTAGTCCCCAGGGAGGGGGGAACACTGAAGCTTTCTTT
TRBJ1-2 TRBV28 TRBD1 . CASSLPGQGASPGGYTF TGTGCCAGCAGTCTACCGGGACAGGGGGCCTCCCCGGGCGGCTACACCTTC
TRBJ2-5 TRBV7-6 . . CASSFAGQETQYF TGTGCCAGCAGCTTCGCGGGACAAGAGACCCAGTACTTC
TRBJ2-1 TRBV2 TRBD2 . CASLAGGVYNEQFF TGTGCCAGCCTAGCGGGAGGGGTCTACAATGAGCAGTTCTTC
TRBJ1-2 TRBV11-2 . . CASSSGRGRGPLDYGYTF TGTGCCAGCAGCTCGGGTCGTGGACGGGGACCACTTGACTATGGCTACACCTTC
TRBJ1-2 TRBV5-1 . . CASSLFEPAADYGYTF TGCGCCAGCAGCTTGTTCGAGCCAGCCGCCGACTATGGCTACACCTTC
TRBJ2-3 TRBV11-2 . . CASSLVKGSTDTQYF TGTGCCAGCAGCTTAGTAAAGGGATCCACAGATACGCAGTATTTT
TRBJ1-2 TRBV7-8 TRBD1 . CASSLGGGPVRDGYTF TGTGCCAGCAGCTTAGGAGGGGGCCCTGTTCGTGATGGCTACACCTTC
TRBJ2-7 TRBV2 TRBD2 . CASNRQGTLAGGWEQYF TGTGCCAGCAACCGACAGGGGACCCTAGCGGGAGGGTGGGAGCAGTACTTC
TRBJ1-2 TRBV27 . . CASSQVTGYGYTF TGTGCCAGCAGCCAAGTTACTGGTTATGGCTACACCTTC
TRBJ1-2 TRBV19 . . CASKTVGRDGYTF TGTGCCAGTAAAACAGTAGGTCGGGATGGCTACACCTTC
TRBJ2-3 TRBV6-6 . . CASSYSGADTQYF TGTGCCAGCAGTTACTCGGGGGCAGATACGCAGTATTTT
TRBJ2-3 TRBV7-3 . . CASSFGRGDTQYF TGTGCCAGCAGCTTTGGTAGGGGCGATACGCAGTATTTT
TRBJ2-3 TRBV7-9 TRBD1 . CASSRYSGTGKTGDTQYF TGTGCCAGCAGCCGCTATTCCGGGACAGGAAAGACGGGAGATACGCAGTATTTT
TRBJ2-1 TRBV5-1 TRBD2 . CASGGTSGSLDEQFF TGCGCCAGCGGGGGGACTAGCGGGAGCCTCGATGAGCAGTTCTTC
TRBJ1-1 TRBV6-1 TRBD1 . CASRPRQGGNTEAFF TGTGCCAGCAGACCTAGACAGGGGGGGAACACTGAAGCTTTCTTT
TRBJ2-1 TRBV2 TRBD1 . CASRPGQSYNEQFF TGTGCCAGCAGACCGGGACAGTCCTACAATGAGCAGTTCTTC
TRBJ2-2 TRBV19 TRBD2 . CATAISGSRNTGELFF TGTGCCACCGCGATTAGCGGGAGTCGTAACACCGGGGAGCTGTTTTTT
TRBJ1-5 TRBV16 . . CASSQYQGRSNQPQHF TGTGCCAGCAGCCAATACCAGGGTCGGAGCAATCAGCCCCAGCATTTT
TRBJ1-2 TRBV28 . . CASSLGIGGDGYTF TGTGCCAGCAGTTTAGGGATCGGGGGCGATGGCTACACCTTC
TRBJ2-7 TRBV30 . . CAWSVLQGRRGERYEQYF TGTGCCTGGAGTGTACTGCAGGGGAGGCGAGGGGAACGGTACGAGCAGTACTTC
TRBJ2-7 TRBV5-1 . . CASSLGQGPAYEQYF TGCGCCAGCAGCTTGGGTCAAGGGCCCGCCTACGAGCAGTACTTC
TRBJ1-1 TRBV30 TRBD1 . CAWSGTGLSTEAFF TGTGCCTGGAGTGGGACAGGGTTAAGCACTGAAGCTTTCTTT
TRBJ2-7 TRBV19 TRBD1 . CASSKTGTEGYEQYF TGTGCCAGTAGTAAGACCGGGACAGAGGGCTACGAGCAGTACTTC
TRBJ2-6 TRBV21-1 . . CASSPQETDNSGANVLTF TGTGCCAGCAGCCCCCAGGAGACAGACAACTCTGGGGCCAACGTCCTGACTTTC
TRBJ1-4 TRBV6-6 . . CASSYREKLFF TGTGCCAGCAGTTACCGTGAAAAACTGTTTTTT
TRBJ1-4 TRBV4-1 . . CASSPRGVPTISTNEKLFF TGCGCCAGCAGCCCAAGGGGGGTACCAACCATATCAACTAATGAAAAACTGTTTTTT
TRBJ2-5 TRBV19 . . CASSMNLRGSGQETQYF TGTGCCAGTAGTATGAATCTCCGAGGTAGCGGACAAGAGACCCAGTACTTC
TRBJ2-7 TRBV5-6 . . CASSLVRVDEQYF TGTGCCAGCAGCTTGGTCAGGGTAGACGAGCAGTACTTC
TRBJ2-5 TRBV5-1 TRBD2 . CASQTSEGWAQYF TGCGCCAGCCAGACTAGCGAGGGCTGGGCCCAGTACTTC
TRBJ2-7 TRBV28 . . CASSLRDSRGYEQYF TGTGCCAGCAGTTTAAGGGACTCTCGTGGCTACGAGCAGTACTTC
TRBJ1-3 TRBV7-3 . . CASSLTGLGNTIYF TGTGCCAGCAGCTTAACGGGACTCGGAAACACCATATATTTT
TRBJ1-5 TRBV21-1 . . CASSGTGSNQPQHF TGTGCCAGCAGTGGGACAGGAAGCAATCAGCCCCAGCATTTT
TRBJ2-2 TRBV4-1 TRBD2 once CASRDWGLVNTGELFF TGCGCCAGCAGGGACTGGGGACTAGTAAACACCGGGGAGCTGTTTTTT
TRBJ2-3 TRBV18 TRBD1 . CASSPQPGQGFADTQYF TGTGCCAGCTCACCCCAGCCGGGACAGGGGTTTGCAGATACGCAGTATTTT
TRBJ1-1 TRBV28 . . CASSWAGWTEAFF TGTGCCAGCAGTTGGGCAGGGTGGACTGAAGCTTTCTTT
TRBJ2-7 TRBV29-1 . . CSVEQASFGEQYF TGCAGCGTTGAACAGGCTAGTTTCGGCGAGCAGTACTTC
TRBJ1-2 TRBV6-1 . . CASSEEGDYGYTF TGTGCCAGCAGTGAGGAGGGGGACTATGGCTACACCTTC
TRBJ2-7 TRBV4-3 TRBD2 . CASSLDTSGRSYEQYF TGCGCCAGCAGCCTAGATACTAGCGGGCGCTCCTACGAGCAGTACTTC
TRBJ2-4 TRBV4-2 TRBD2 . CASSSLAGEGNIQYF TGTGCCAGCAGCTCTCTAGCGGGAGAGGGAAACATTCAGTACTTC
TRBJ1-4 TRBV6-1 . . CASSSGVLGIKLFF TGTGCCAGCAGTTCCGGGGTATTGGGGATCAAACTGTTTTTT
TRBJ2-7 TRBV14 . . CASSHGHEQYF TGTGCCAGCAGCCACGGCCACGAGCAGTACTTC
TRBJ2-6 TRBV6-6 . . CASSGTSGANVLTF TGTGCCAGCAGTGGGACCTCTGGGGCCAACGTCCTGACTTTC
TRBJ1-4 TRBV2 . . CASRRSGEKLFF TGTGCCAGCAGAAGGTCGGGTGAAAAACTGTTTTTT
TRBJ2-2 TRBV10-3 TRBD2 . CAINPTSGGNTGELFF TGTGCCATCAATCCGACTAGCGGGGGGAACACCGGGGAGCTGTTTTTT
TRBJ2-3 TRBV7-2 TRBD2 . CASSTRLAGDRNF TGTGCCAGCAGCACCAGACTAGCGGGAGACCGGAATTTT
TRBJ2-7 TRBV29-1 TRBD2 . CSVVTSGRAGQYF TGCAGCGTCGTGACTAGCGGGAGGGCCGGGCAGTACTTC
TRBJ1-4 TRBV18 . . CASSPEVSTNEKLFF TGTGCCAGCTCACCAGAGGTGTCGACAAATGAAAAACTGTTTTTT
TRBJ2-7 TRBV11-2 TRBD2 once CASSLLGRSGSAEQYF TGTGCCAGCAGCTTACTTGGCCGGAGCGGGAGCGCCGAGCAGTACTTC
TRBJ2-7 TRBV7-2 . . CASSSTAAAYEQYF TGTGCCAGCAGTTCGACAGCGGCAGCCTACGAGCAGTACTTC
TRBJ1-2 TRBV28 . . CASRQAGAGNGYTF TGTGCCAGCAGACAAGCGGGGGCTGGGAATGGCTACACCTTC
TRBJ1-1 TRBV5-4 . once CASSLTLEAFF TGTGCCAGCAGCTTGACGCTTGAAGCTTTCTTT